This TCR beta chain was retrieved from a study of shared clonotypes between healthy human individuals. Turning to the study itself: Donors were two women and three men aged 18 to 49.

Germline CDR1 SGHRS, CDR2 YFSETQ. V trimming: 0 bases; J trimming: 8 bases; junction bases outside the gene matches: 10. CDR3 length: 15 residues. The repertoire was sequenced with immunoSEQ multiplex PCR; TCRdb's copy has only in-frame clones and lacks some. The repertoire holds around 1 million clones, with around 80% as singletons. The sample comprised memory CD4+ T cells sorted from blood. Subset described: CD45RA-negative fraction. This sequence joins TRBV5-1 and TRBJ1-2; 7 positions agree with TRBD1. The sequence was obtained from a man aged 18-30 years in good health. CDR3 sequence (DNA): TGCGCCAGCAGCTTGGAGGGGGCGCCTAGACAGGGCTACACCTTC. This sequence encodes CASSLEGAPRQGYTF.